This T cell receptor beta chain was identified in a study of T cells in women clearing cervical HPV infection. Study-level information: Controls gave blood once infection was undetectable; cases at lesion identification. Regarding the study as a whole: Timing of associations relative to infection is unclear; T-cell subsets were not isolated. Controls had more TRBV6-7 (roughly 0.16%) than cases (roughly 0.11%).

V shed 0 bases and J 9 bases; nucleotides not matched to a gene: 8. Germline CDR1 reads SGHRS; CDR2 reads YFSETQ. The CDR3 totals 15 residues. Measured with immunoSEQ multiplex PCR; TCRdb has only the in-frame clones, and not every one. The record lists 15,000 to 20,000 clones, of which the ten most abundant hold about 10%. On this clone itself: The antigen remains undetermined. The read is 3 residues too short to cover the CDR3 end, so that end is filled in from the germline J gene.

V usage is TRBV5-1 and J usage is TRBJ2-1, with 8 nucleotides matching TRBD1. This TCR was recovered from a woman aged 18 to 75 with a cervical HPV16 infection that either progressed to CIN3+ or cleared (not recorded which). The sample was blood buffy coat. Partial CDR3 DNA: TGCGCCAGCAGCTTGGGGGCAGGGGGCGGAGGTGAG. This codes for CASSLGAGGGGE. The whole CDR3 is CASSLGAGGGGEQFF.